The rows below give T cell receptor beta chains drawn from one sample of a study of blood T cell repertoires in COVID-19. Produced via immunoSEQ multiplex PCR; TCRdb's table is partial and in-frame only. The sample contains approximately 230,000 clones, 85% to 90% of which appear only once. The material sequenced was PBMCs or T cells enriched from blood (not recorded which). The receptors shown here come from a woman younger than 45 who had recovered from COVID-19. The CDR3 runs from the conserved cysteine through the conserved F or W. The order of the fields is J gene, clone size, V gene, D gene, CDR3 DNA, CDR3 protein. The D gene is left open where the match is weak. Part of the rows lack a size; the others show once, few, many or a class for expanded clones.

J: TRBJ1-4
size: NA
V: TRBV11-2
D: NA
DNA: TGTGCCAGCGTCCAGGAAGATGAAAAACTGTTTTTT
CDR3: CASVQEDEKLFF

J: TRBJ1-1
size: NA
V: TRBV6-6
D: NA
DNA: TGTGCCAGCAGCACCCGCGGAGGGGTCACTGAAGCTTTCTTT
CDR3: CASSTRGGVTEAFF

J: TRBJ2-1
size: NA
V: TRBV30
D: NA
DNA: TGTGCCTGGAAGAAGGGGGACTCCTACAATGAGCAGTTCTTC
CDR3: CAWKKGDSYNEQFF

J: TRBJ2-4
size: NA
V: TRBV11-3
D: TRBD1
DNA: TGTGCCAGCAGAAAACGACAACTGACAGGGACCTGTGACATTCAGTACTTC
CDR3: CASRKRQLTGTCDIQYF

J: TRBJ1-4
size: NA
V: TRBV4-3
D: NA
DNA: TGCGCCAGCAGCCAGGAGATGACAGGAAATGAAAAACTGTTTTTT
CDR3: CASSQEMTGNEKLFF

J: TRBJ2-1
size: NA
V: TRBV9
D: NA
DNA: TGTGCCAGCAGCGCCTCAACTAGCTCCTACAATGAGCAGTTCTTC
CDR3: CASSASTSSYNEQFF

J: TRBJ1-6
size: NA
V: TRBV6-5
D: NA
DNA: TGTGCCAGCAGTTACGTGGTAGAAAATTCACCCCTCCACTTT
CDR3: CASSYVVENSPLHF

J: TRBJ1-5
size: NA
V: TRBV5-1
D: NA
DNA: TGCGCCAGCAGCCGCGAAGGGGGGGTGGGCAATCAGCCCCAGCATTTT
CDR3: CASSREGGVGNQPQHF

J: TRBJ1-2
size: NA
V: TRBV18
D: TRBD1
DNA: TGTGCCAGCTCACCAACCGGGACAGGCTATGGCTACACCTTC
CDR3: CASSPTGTGYGYTF

J: TRBJ2-3
size: NA
V: TRBV5-4
D: TRBD2
DNA: TGTGCCAGCAGCTCAGGACTAGCGGCCTCAGATACGCAGTATTTT
CDR3: CASSSGLAASDTQYF

J: TRBJ2-7
size: NA
V: TRBV15
D: NA
DNA: TGTGCCACCAGCAGGGAGACAGGAAACTACGAGCAGTACTTC
CDR3: CATSRETGNYEQYF

J: TRBJ2-1
size: NA
V: TRBV5-1
D: TRBD2
DNA: TGCGCCAGCAGCTTGGGCCTAGCGGGAGGTGGGACCTACAATGAGCAGTTCTTC
CDR3: CASSLGLAGGGTYNEQFF

J: TRBJ2-1
size: NA
V: TRBV7-9
D: NA
DNA: TGTGCCAGCAGCCCCCGTCCTGTCTATGAGCAGTTCTTC
CDR3: CASSPRPVYEQFF

J: TRBJ1-4
size: NA
V: TRBV27
D: TRBD1
DNA: TGTGCCAGCAGTTGGACAGGGCTTGGGGCTAATGAAAAACTGTTTTTT
CDR3: CASSWTGLGANEKLFF

J: TRBJ1-5
size: NA
V: TRBV4-2
D: NA
DNA: TGTGCCAGCAGCCAAGAGTCCGACACAAGCAATCAGCCCCAGCATTTT
CDR3: CASSQESDTSNQPQHF

J: TRBJ2-2
size: few
V: TRBV5-1
D: NA
DNA: TGCGCCAGCAGCTTGGTATTGGCGGGACCCAACACCGGGGAGCTGTTTTTT
CDR3: CASSLVLAGPNTGELFF

J: TRBJ2-1
size: NA
V: TRBV19
D: TRBD2
DNA: TGTGCCAGTAGTGACCTAGCGGGATTAGTTGAGCAGTTCTTC
CDR3: CASSDLAGLVEQFF

J: TRBJ2-5
size: NA
V: TRBV9
D: NA
DNA: TGTGCCAGCAGCGTCGAAGAGGCTGCTGGGACCCAGTACTTC
CDR3: CASSVEEAAGTQYF

J: TRBJ2-1
size: NA
V: TRBV18
D: NA
DNA: TGTGCCAGCTCACCGACAGGCCCCACGGCTTACAATGAGCAGTTCTTC
CDR3: CASSPTGPTAYNEQFF

J: TRBJ1-1
size: NA
V: TRBV29-1
D: NA
DNA: TGCAGCGTTGAAGGGCAGGGAGGGGACACTGAAGCTTTCTTT
CDR3: CSVEGQGGDTEAFF

J: TRBJ2-5
size: NA
V: TRBV7-6
D: TRBD1
DNA: TGTGCCAGCAGCTTAGCTATGGACAGGGGAGAGACCCAGTACTTC
CDR3: CASSLAMDRGETQYF

J: TRBJ1-2
size: NA
V: TRBV6-2/TRBV6-3
D: NA
DNA: TGTGCCAGCAGTTACTCGAGGTTGGGTTTAGTCGGCTACACCTTC
CDR3: CASSYSRLGLVGYTF

J: TRBJ2-7
size: NA
V: TRBV4-3
D: NA
DNA: TGCGCCAGCAGCCAAGATTGGGCCAAGACCTACGAGCAGTACTTC
CDR3: CASSQDWAKTYEQYF

J: TRBJ2-1
size: NA
V: TRBV15
D: NA
DNA: TGTGCCACCAGCCCCCGGGACTGGAACAATGAGCAGTTCTTC
CDR3: CATSPRDWNNEQFF

J: TRBJ2-1
size: NA
V: TRBV5-5
D: TRBD2
DNA: TGTGCCAGCAGTACGGGACTAGCGGTTTACAATGAGCAGTTCTTC
CDR3: CASSTGLAVYNEQFF

J: TRBJ1-1
size: NA
V: TRBV28
D: NA
DNA: TGTGCCAGCAGTCTCCTCAACAGGCCGAACACTGAAGCTTTCTTT
CDR3: CASSLLNRPNTEAFF

J: TRBJ1-4
size: NA
V: TRBV3-1/TRBV3-2
D: NA
DNA: TGTGCCAGCAGCCACAGAAATGAAAAACTGTTTTTT
CDR3: CASSHRNEKLFF

J: TRBJ1-2
size: once
V: TRBV28
D: TRBD1
DNA: TGTGCCAGCAGTTTCGCAAGGGGGCTCACCTATGGCTACACCTTC
CDR3: CASSFARGLTYGYTF

J: TRBJ2-1
size: NA
V: TRBV7-6
D: TRBD2
DNA: TGTGCCAGCAGCAAGAGAGCGGGAGGGTTATACAATGAGCAGTTCTTC
CDR3: CASSKRAGGLYNEQFF

J: TRBJ1-4
size: NA
V: TRBV27
D: NA
DNA: TGTGCCAGCAGTTTGGCCAGGGGTATTTCAACTAATGAAAAACTGTTTTTT
CDR3: CASSLARGISTNEKLFF

J: TRBJ2-1
size: NA
V: TRBV6-1
D: TRBD2
DNA: TGTGCCAGCAGTGCCCCTAGCGGGAGTACCTTTTACAATGAGCAGTTCTTC
CDR3: CASSAPSGSTFYNEQFF

J: TRBJ1-5
size: NA
V: TRBV19
D: NA
DNA: TGTGCCAGTAGTGGCACCGCGACAGGCAATCATCAGCCCCAGCATTTT
CDR3: CASSGTATGNHQPQHF

J: TRBJ2-1
size: NA
V: TRBV4-3
D: TRBD2
DNA: TGCGCCAGCAGCCAAGGAACTAGCGGATACAATGAGCAGTTCTTC
CDR3: CASSQGTSGYNEQFF

J: TRBJ2-4
size: NA
V: TRBV11-3
D: TRBD1
DNA: TGTGCCAGCAGCTTAGGGGGTCTCCGGGACAGGGCCAACATTCAGTACTTC
CDR3: CASSLGGLRDRANIQYF

J: TRBJ2-3
size: NA
V: TRBV9
D: NA
DNA: TGTGCCAGCAGCGGACCCCTAGAACTCATATCAGATACGCAGTATTTT
CDR3: CASSGPLELISDTQYF

J: TRBJ1-2
size: NA
V: TRBV18
D: TRBD1
DNA: TGTGCCAGCTCATCCAGACAGGGGGAAAAGGGTGGCTACACCTTC
CDR3: CASSSRQGEKGGYTF

J: TRBJ2-1
size: few
V: TRBV4-3
D: NA
DNA: TGCGCCAGCAGCCAAGATCAGGCTCCGCCAAGTAATGAGCAGTTCTTC
CDR3: CASSQDQAPPSNEQFF

J: TRBJ1-1
size: once
V: TRBV5-6
D: NA
DNA: TGTGCCAGCAGCTTTTGGGTGGATGAGGCTGAAGCTTTCTTT
CDR3: CASSFWVDEAEAFF

J: TRBJ2-7
size: few
V: TRBV27
D: TRBD1
DNA: TGTGCCAGCAGTTCGGGACAGGGGATCTACGAGCAGTACTTC
CDR3: CASSSGQGIYEQYF

J: TRBJ1-4
size: NA
V: TRBV28
D: TRBD1
DNA: TGTGCCAGCAGTACTAATATGGCAGGGGGTGAAAAACTGTTTTTT
CDR3: CASSTNMAGGEKLFF

J: TRBJ2-2
size: once
V: TRBV7-3
D: NA
DNA: TGTGCCAGCAGCTTAAGGGTTTTGGTGATCCCGGGACTCCCTAACACCGGGGAGCTGTTTTTT
CDR3: CASSLRVLVIPGLPNTGELFF

J: TRBJ1-1
size: few
V: TRBV5-1
D: NA
DNA: TGCGCCAGCAGCTTAAGACGGGCAGGGGACGGGAACACTGAAGCTTTCTTT
CDR3: CASSLRRAGDGNTEAFF

J: TRBJ1-2
size: NA
V: TRBV5-4
D: NA
DNA: TGTGCCAGCAGTAGGGGACTAGATAACTATGGCTACACCTTC
CDR3: CASSRGLDNYGYTF

J: TRBJ2-2
size: once
V: TRBV5-8
D: TRBD2
DNA: TGTGCCAGCAGCCTAATCGGGACTAGCGGGATGTACACCGGGGAGCTGTTTTTT
CDR3: CASSLIGTSGMYTGELFF

J: TRBJ2-7
size: once
V: TRBV9
D: NA
DNA: TGTGCCAGCACCCAGTCAGGGGAAGGGGAGCAGTACTTC
CDR3: CASTQSGEGEQYF

J: TRBJ1-5
size: few
V: TRBV28
D: NA
DNA: TGTGCCAGCAGTTTAGGGTGGGGGGACGGCCAGCCCCAGCATTTT
CDR3: CASSLGWGDGQPQHF

J: TRBJ1-2
size: NA
V: TRBV19
D: TRBD1
DNA: TGTGCCAGTACTGGCAGGGACAGTCGATATGGCTACACCTTC
CDR3: CASTGRDSRYGYTF

J: TRBJ2-1
size: NA
V: TRBV7-3
D: TRBD2
DNA: TGTGCCAGCAGCCTGGACATGGCGGGAGGAGGGGATGAGCAGTTCTTC
CDR3: CASSLDMAGGGDEQFF

J: TRBJ1-2
size: NA
V: TRBV7-2
D: TRBD1
DNA: TGTGCCAGCAGCCCAGGGGGCCCTAACTATGGCTACACCTTC
CDR3: CASSPGGPNYGYTF

J: TRBJ1-2
size: NA
V: TRBV9
D: NA
DNA: TGTGCCAGCAGCTCAGCAGGGCAGGGTTGGGTTTTTGTCCTATATGGCTACACCTTC
CDR3: CASSSAGQGWVFVLYGYTF

J: TRBJ1-2
size: NA
V: TRBV28
D: TRBD1
DNA: TGTGCCAGCAGTGCGCCCGGGACAGGGGACTACACCTTC
CDR3: CASSAPGTGDYTF

J: TRBJ1-2
size: NA
V: TRBV5-1
D: TRBD1
DNA: TGCGCCAGCAGCTTGGACGGACAGGACATATATGGCTACACCTTC
CDR3: CASSLDGQDIYGYTF

J: TRBJ1-1
size: NA
V: TRBV28
D: NA
DNA: TGTGCCAGCAGTTTATCGGCAGGGGACCTTGAAGCTTTCTTT
CDR3: CASSLSAGDLEAFF

J: TRBJ2-1
size: NA
V: TRBV4-3
D: TRBD2
DNA: TGCGCCAGCAGCCCGTTACCGGGACTAGCGGGAGGGCCGTTCTTC
CDR3: CASSPLPGLAGGPFF

J: TRBJ2-4
size: NA
V: TRBV9
D: TRBD1
DNA: TGTGCCAGCAGCGTAGAGGGAGCACAGGGGAACATTCAGTACTTC
CDR3: CASSVEGAQGNIQYF

J: TRBJ2-7
size: once
V: TRBV7-2
D: NA
DNA: TGTGCCAGCAGCTTAAAGGGGATCTCCTACGAGCAGTACTTC
CDR3: CASSLKGISYEQYF

J: TRBJ2-7
size: NA
V: TRBV5-1
D: TRBD1
DNA: TGCGCCAGCAGCTCCGGACAGGGGGTGGAGGAGCAGTACTTC
CDR3: CASSSGQGVEEQYF

J: TRBJ2-1
size: NA
V: TRBV5-5
D: TRBD1
DNA: TGTGCCAGCAGCTTGTTGGGACAGGGTTCGCAGAATGAGCAGTTCTTC
CDR3: CASSLLGQGSQNEQFF

J: TRBJ2-3
size: once
V: TRBV5-4
D: NA
DNA: TGTGCCAGCAGCTTCAACAGAAAAAGCACAGATACGCAGTATTTT
CDR3: CASSFNRKSTDTQYF

J: TRBJ2-3
size: NA
V: TRBV4-3
D: TRBD2
DNA: TGCGCCAGCAGCCAAGATCTAGGACTAGCGGGAGGGTACACAGATACGCAGTATTTT
CDR3: CASSQDLGLAGGYTDTQYF